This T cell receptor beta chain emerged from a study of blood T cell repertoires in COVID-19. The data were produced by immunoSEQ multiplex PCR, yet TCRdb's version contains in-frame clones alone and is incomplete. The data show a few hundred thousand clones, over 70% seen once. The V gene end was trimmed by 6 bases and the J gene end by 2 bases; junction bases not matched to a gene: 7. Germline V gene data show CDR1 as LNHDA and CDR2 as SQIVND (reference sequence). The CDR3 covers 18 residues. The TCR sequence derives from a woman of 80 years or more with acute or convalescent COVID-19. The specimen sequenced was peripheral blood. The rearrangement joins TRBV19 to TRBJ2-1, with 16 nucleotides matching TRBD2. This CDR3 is CASSPGLAGGRPYNEQFF. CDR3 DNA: TGTGCCAGTAGCCCGGGACTAGCGGGGGGGCGGCCCTACAATGAGCAGTTCTTC.